The 5 T cell receptor beta chains below all came from one sample that was sequenced in a study of beta chain features in type 1 diabetes. The sequenced template was cDNA made from the entire isolated RNA. Libraries were prepared by immunoSEQ multiplex PCR; TCRdb keeps only in-frame clonotypes and omits some of them. The sample carries 450,000 to 550,000 clones, roughly 31% recorded once. Sequences were obtained from naive CD4+ T cells from blood. The receptors originated from a man between 18 and 29 years old in good health.

This chain joins TRBV5-6 and TRBJ2-2; D gene ambiguous. In germline, CDR1 is SGHDT, CDR2 YYEEEE. The CDR3 runs 13 residues. Trimming stripped 5 bases from V and 3 bases from J, with 8 bases between. This chain's CDR3 is CASSGQDTGELFF. In DNA, the CDR3 is TGTGCCAGCAGTGGTCAGGACACCGGGGAGCTGTTTTTT.

The chain couples TRBV7-9 to TRBJ2-1, with 8 nucleotides matching TRBD1. Germline-derived CDR1 and CDR2 are SEHNR and FQNEAQ (reference sequence). V lost 5 bases, J lost 4 bases, and 7 bases stayed unmatched. This CDR3 is built from 15 residues. The CDR3 region has the DNA TGTGCCAGCAGCCCAGGACAGGGTTATTACAATGAGCAGTTCTTC. This sequence encodes CASSPGQGYYNEQFF. Filled out from reference TRBV7-9 and TRBJ2-1, the complete variable domain reads DTGVSQNPRHKITKRGQNVTFRCDPISEHNRLYWYRQTLGQGPEFLTYFQNEAQLEKSRLLSDRFSAERPKGSFSTLEIQRTEQGDSAMYLCASSPGQGYYNEQFFGPGTRLTVL.

This clone showed up just a few times. The genes are TRBV5-1 and TRBJ2-7, with 8 bases aligning to TRBD2. The CDR3 consists of 17 residues. CDR1 is SGHRS and CDR2 is YFSETQ in the germline V gene. The ends lost 3 bases at V and 0 bases at J; junction bases unmatched: 11. Here the CDR3 reads CASSWGLGPLSSYEQYF. The CDR3 nucleotides read TGCGCCAGCAGCTGGGGACTAGGGCCTCTCAGCTCCTACGAGCAGTACTTC.

The chain combines TRBV2 with TRBJ2-3, with 7 bases identical to TRBD1. V shed 4 bases, J shed 1 base, and the junction held 5 bases outside the gene matches. CDR3 length: 15 amino acids. Germline V gene sequence: CDR1 SNHLY, CDR2 FYNNEI. CDR3 sequence (DNA): TGTGCCAGCAGTGCGAGGACAGGCCGCACAGATACGCAGTATTTT. Its protein product is CASSARTGRTDTQYF.

This clone showed up just a few times. The sample carries other DNA sequences with the same CDR3. The chain uses TRBV5-1 and TRBJ2-3, with a weak D call TRBD2 (5 bases). V lost 0 bases and J 1 base, leaving 6 bases between the germline ends. The germline V gene has CDR1 SGHRS and CDR2 YFSETQ. The CDR3 consists of 14 residues. The DNA for the CDR3 is TGCGCCAGCAGCTTGGCCGGGGGCACAGATACGCAGTATTTT. This codes for CASSLAGGTDTQYF.